The 28 T cell receptor beta chains below all came from one sample that was sequenced in a study of T cell repertoires in cytomegalovirus infection. These receptors have no identified antigens. TCRdb re-derived calls from the reads in MiXCR, one entry per CDR3 protein. The sample records about 500,000 distinct CDR3 sequences, about 33% being singletons. The sample consisted of cultured PBMCs, taken from culture after CMV antigen stimulation. The receptors originated from a human donor in good health (CMV status not recorded). Some clones in this sample may be carry-over from other donors' samples.

The chain employs TRBV4-1 and TRBJ2-7; the match to TRBD2 covers 11 bases. The trim removed 5 bases at V and 2 bases at J, leaving 8 bases unmatched. The CDR3 runs 16 residues. Germline lookup yields CDR1 MGHRA and CDR2 YSYEKL. CDR3 sequence: CASSGLAGGSAYEQYF. DNA for the CDR3: TGCGCCAGCAGCGGGCTAGCGGGAGGCTCAGCCTACGAGCAGTACTTC.

The chain combines TRBV14 with TRBJ2-3; 11 positions match TRBD1. The V segment lost 2 bases and the J segment 4 bases; nucleotides outside the gene matches: 2. Germline values: CDR1 SGHDN, CDR2 FVKESK. The CDR3 totals 15 residues. Here the CDR3 DNA reads TGTGCCAGCAGCCAACGGACAGGGGGCTCAGATACGCAGTATTTT. This sequence encodes CASSQRTGGSDTQYF.

The chain carries TRBV7-3 and TRBJ1-6; weak D call: TRBD1 (6 bases). This CDR3 has 16 amino acids. The V end was cut by 5 bases, the J end by 5 bases, with 16 bases between. CDR1 and CDR2 from the germline V gene are SGHTA and FQGTGA. In nucleotides, the CDR3 is TGTGCCAGCAGCCTATCCGCGGGGGCGAATAATTCACCCCTCCACTTT. It specifies CASSLSAGANNSPLHF.

This chain uses TRBV29-1 with TRBJ1-3; D is ambiguous. The germline gives CDR1 SQVTM, CDR2 ANQGSEA. V dropped 4 bases and J dropped 0 bases, with 10 bases sitting between them. This CDR3 is 14 amino acids long. The CDR3 nucleotides read TGCAGCGTTGTGGTCACACTCTCTGGAAACACCATATATTTT. Translated, it gives CSVVVTLSGNTIYF.

This chain links TRBV30 with TRBJ2-1; a possible D gene is TRBD2 (9 bases). This CDR3 is 18 amino acids long. Germline values: CDR1 GTSNPN, CDR2 SVGIG (reference sequence). Trimming stripped 4 bases from V and 2 bases from J, with 24 bases between. CDR3 nucleotides: TGTGCCTGGACCCAGGGGGCTAGCGGGATCAGCGCCTACAATGAGCAGTTCTTC. Translation: CAWTQGASGISAYNEQFF.

The chain recombines TRBV12-3 or TRBV12-4 with TRBJ1-1; D gene unclear. This CDR3 comprises 13 residues. V was trimmed by 3 bases and J by 5 bases, leaving 10 bases between them. The CDR3 protein is CASSLVGRTEAFF. In nucleotides, the CDR3 is TGTGCCAGCAGTTTGGTGGGGAGAACTGAAGCTTTCTTT.

The chain carries TRBV4-1 and TRBJ1-6, with no clear D. There are 15 residues in the CDR3. V lost 1 base and J lost 10, with 14 bases in between. Germline V gene data show CDR1 as MGHRA and CDR2 as YSYEKL. The CDR3 DNA is TGCGCCAGCAGCCAAGGAAGAGGTGTAGGATCACCCCTCCACTTT. Translation: CASSQGRGVGSPLHF.

This clonotype was seen only a few times. V gene TRBV5-1 combines with J gene TRBJ2-3; D is perhaps TRBD1 or TRBD2 (5 bases each). The germline V gene encodes CDR1 SGHRS and CDR2 YFSETQ. This CDR3 comprises 16 residues. Trimming cost V 2 bases and J 3 bases, with 16 bases left between them. The DNA for the CDR3 is TGCGCCAGCAGCTTCGACGCAACAGGACTGACAGATACGCAGTATTTT. It yields the protein CASSFDATGLTDTQYF.

The rearrangement joins TRBV7-6 to TRBJ2-7; either TRBD1 or TRBD2 may supply D (5 bases each). In germline, CDR1 is SGHVS, CDR2 FNYEAQ. The V end was cut by 5 bases, the J end by 3 bases, with 11 bases between. The length of the CDR3 is 13 residues. The CDR3, as DNA: TGTGCCAGCAGCCCGGGACCAGTCTACGAGCAGTACGTC. It yields the protein CASSPGPVYEQYV.

The count of this clonotype is one. The chain recombines TRBV4-1 with TRBJ1-2; 10 bases are shared with TRBD1. With V trimmed by 3 bases and J by 7 bases, 11 bases remained unmatched. Germline CDR1 reads MGHRA; CDR2 reads YSYEKL. This CDR3 is built from 16 residues. The CDR3 region is CASSHGLDRGFGGYTF. The CDR3 DNA follows: TGCGCCAGCAGCCACGGACTGGACAGGGGGTTCGGTGGCTACACCTTC.

By share, this clonotype ranks as medium-sized. The germline gene is not matched at one end of the junction; a read error may be the cause. The gene calls are TRBV4-3 and TRBJ1-1; no clear D gene. Germline CDR1 reads LGHNA; CDR2 reads YSLEER. CDR3 size: 13 residues. The CDR3, as DNA: TGTGCCAGCAGACGGACGGCGAACACTGAAGCTTTCTTT. Encoded protein: CASRRTANTEAFF.

The J gene is TRBJ2-3, the V gene TRBV20-1; tentative D call: TRBD2 (5 bases). Trimming left V 3 bases short and J 0 bases short, with 13 bases between. Per the germline V gene, CDR1 is DFQATT and CDR2 is SNEGSKA (reference sequence). There are 15 residues in the CDR3. The CDR3 DNA reads TGCAGTGCTAGGCTTACTAGGCCTAGCACAGATACGCAGTATTTT. Its translation: CSARLTRPSTDTQYF.

As to this clonotype: A much larger clone lies a single base off, so this may be a read error. The V gene is TRBV7-2, the J gene TRBJ2-5; no definite D call. CDR3 length: 12 amino acids. CDR1 and CDR2 from the germline V gene are SGHTA and FQGNSA. The DNA of the CDR3 is TGTGCCGGCAGCTTGTTCCAAGAGACCCAGTACTTC. This codes for CAGSLFQETQYF.

In this sample, this clonotype turned up a few times. J is TRBJ1-1 and V is TRBV12-3 or TRBV12-4; D is unclear. The CDR3 is made up of 12 amino acids. Trimming removed 3 bases at V and 6 bases at J, with 8 bases between. CDR3 amino acids: CASSFFGPEAFF. The CDR3 DNA reads TGTGCCAGCAGTTTTTTTGGTCCTGAAGCTTTCTTT.

J is TRBJ1-2 and V is TRBV10-3; unclear D gene. Germline CDR1 and CDR2: ENHRY and SYGVKD. The CDR3 sequence is 11 residues long. V lost 6 bases, J lost 4 bases, and 6 bases lay in between. The CDR3 region has the DNA TGTGCCATCAGGGAAGGCTATGGCTACACCTTC. Its protein is CAIREGYGYTF.

This clonotype has a handful of counts. The chain couples TRBV20-1 to TRBJ1-2; D not resolved. This CDR3 is built from 12 residues. V was cut by 6 bases and J by 7 bases, with 15 bases left in between. Germline assignment: CDR1 DFQATT and CDR2 SNEGSKA (reference sequence). The CDR3 bases are TGCAGTGCCCCGAACCCAATGGGTGGCTACACCTTC. Translating it yields CSAPNPMGGYTF.

This chain uses TRBV7-6 with TRBJ2-5; TRBD2 might be the D (6 bases). Trimming took off 8 bases at V and 3 bases at J, with 13 bases between the two ends. The V gene's germline CDR1 is SGHVS and CDR2 FNYEAQ. The CDR3 is 13 residues long. The CDR3 reads CASRGAGKETQYF. CDR3 DNA: TGTGCCAGCCGCGGCGCGGGGAAAGAGACCCAGTACTTC.

The J gene is TRBJ2-7, the V gene TRBV5-4; 11 bases fit TRBD2. With 1 base clipped from V and 3 bases from J, the junction kept 3 bases outside the gene matches. Germline assignment: CDR1 SGHNT and CDR2 YYREEE (reference sequence). The CDR3 contains 15 residues. CDR3 residues: CASSLLGLADYEQYF. The CDR3 DNA follows: TGTGCCAGCAGCTTGCTGGGACTAGCGGACTACGAGCAGTACTTC.

J is TRBJ1-5 and V is TRBV25-1; tentative D call: TRBD1 (5 bases). The V and J ends lost 4 bases and 3 bases respectively, with 7 bases between them. The CDR3 runs to 13 residues. Germline CDR1 MGHDK, CDR2 SYGVNS. CDR3 DNA sequence: TGTGCCAGCAGTGGGGGGAACAATCAGCCCCAGCATTTT. It specifies CASSGGNNQPQHF.

The V gene is TRBV6-8, the J gene TRBJ2-1, with 15 bases lining up with TRBD2. This CDR3 has 16 residues. Germline values: CDR1 MNHGY, CDR2 SAAAGT. V lost 2 bases to trimming and J lost 5 bases; unmatched junction nucleotides: 1. The CDR3 sequence is CASSYRTSGRDNEQFF. In nucleotides, the CDR3 is TGTGCCAGCAGTTACCGGACTAGCGGGAGGGACAATGAGCAGTTCTTC.

This chain connects TRBV20-1 to TRBJ2-7; tentatively, D is TRBD2 (6 bases). CDR3 length: 13 residues. Between the trimmed V and J ends, which lost 5 bases and 6 bases, there was a span of 17 bases. Germline V gene sequence: CDR1 DFQATT, CDR2 SNEGSKA (reference sequence). CDR3 sequence reads: CSALTGTGGEQYF. CDR3 DNA: TGCAGTGCTTTAACCGGGACTGGGGGCGAGCAGTACTTC.

The chain combines TRBV6-5 with TRBJ2-7; D may be TRBD1 (7 bases). CDR1 is MNHEY, CDR2 SVGAGI, per germline. Trimming pared 6 bases from V and 2 bases from J, leaving 14 bases between. The CDR3 has 14 residues. The CDR3 region is CASSRGTVAYEQYF. The CDR3 DNA reads TGTGCCAGCAGCCGCGGGACAGTAGCCTACGAGCAGTACTTC.

This clonotype showed up many times. The chain combines TRBV7-2 with TRBJ2-7; 8 bases are a match to TRBD2. This CDR3 has 16 residues. V trimming: 1 base; J trimming: 4 bases; junction bases outside the gene matches: 9. Germline V gene lookup returns CDR1 SGHTA and CDR2 FQGNSA. The CDR3 nucleotides read TGTGCCAGCAGCTTAGAATGGAGCGGGGGACAATACGAGCAGTACTTC. It codes for CASSLEWSGGQYEQYF.

This chain connects TRBV28 to TRBJ2-1, with D possibly being TRBD1 or TRBD2 (5 bases each). Germline CDR1 is MDHEN and CDR2 is SYDVKM. Trimming left V 7 bases short and J 7 bases short, with 14 bases between. This CDR3 spans 13 amino acids. The CDR3 reads CASKRGNRNEQFF. The DNA for the CDR3 is TGTGCCAGCAAACGGGGCAACAGGAATGAGCAGTTCTTC.

The V and J genes are TRBV11-2 and TRBJ2-4, with TRBD2 as a possible D gene (6 bases). The CDR3 totals 14 residues. V was clipped by 1 base and J by 6 bases, with 10 bases between them. The germline V gene encodes CDR1 SGHAT and CDR2 FQNNGV. The CDR3 DNA is TGTGCCAGCAGCTTAGGGGACTTTGGAAACATTCAGTACTTC. Residues: CASSLGDFGNIQYF.

This clonotype was observed at least ten times. The V call is TRBV7-2, the J call TRBJ2-5; D is ambiguous. The CDR3 covers 13 residues. The V gene's germline CDR1 is SGHTA and CDR2 FQGNSA. The V end was cut by 5 bases, the J end by 1 base, with 8 bases between. The CDR3 coding sequence is TGTGCCAGCAGCACCCGCCTCCAAGAGACCCAGTACTTC. Amino acids: CASSTRLQETQYF.

This chain links TRBV10-3 with TRBJ1-1, with D uncertain. The CDR3 contains 17 residues. Trimming removed 0 bases at V and 5 bases at J, with 19 bases between. The germline V gene has CDR1 ENHRY and CDR2 SYGVKD. CDR3 protein: CAISESYILSGGTEAFF. CDR3 DNA: TGTGCCATCAGTGAGTCGTATATTCTCTCCGGAGGGACTGAAGCTTTCTTT.

V gene TRBV6-1 combines with J gene TRBJ2-5; 9 positions match TRBD2. The CDR3 has 14 residues. Per germline, CDR1 MNHNS and CDR2 SASEGT. V lost 6 bases, J lost 4 bases, and 6 bases stayed unmatched. Here the CDR3 reads CASSQGLAIETQYF. The CDR3 DNA reads TGTGCCAGCAGCCAAGGACTAGCGATAGAGACCCAGTACTTC.